This TCR beta chain came from a study of T cells in Graves' hyperthyroidism and ophthalmopathy. General study findings and limits: Ophthalmopathy prediction by the model preceded onset by a median about 6.3 months.

Details on this clonotype: Its specificity is not known.

Fresh peripheral blood, around 9.2 ml of it, supplied the PBMCs. Trimming removed 0 bases at V and 4 bases at J, with 16 bases between. Germline V gene lookup returns CDR1 SGDLS and CDR2 YYNGEE. The CDR3 has 16 residues. Researchers amplified the TCR beta CDR3 regions from RNA transcripts. First-round RT-PCR of the TCR CDR3 relied on the HTBI primer set. TCRdb used MiXCR to reprocess the multiplex PCR reads, holding one entry per CDR3 protein. The sample lists 800,000 or so distinct CDR3 sequences; 38% were seen once. This receptor was taken from a man younger than 35 with Graves' hyperthyroidism. The sequencing input was blood. The rearrangement links TRBV9 to TRBJ2-5; the D is unclear. As DNA, the CDR3 is TGTGCCAGCAGCGTAGACCCTAGTAAGAGAGGAGAGACCCAGTACTTC. Its translation is CASSVDPSKRGETQYF.